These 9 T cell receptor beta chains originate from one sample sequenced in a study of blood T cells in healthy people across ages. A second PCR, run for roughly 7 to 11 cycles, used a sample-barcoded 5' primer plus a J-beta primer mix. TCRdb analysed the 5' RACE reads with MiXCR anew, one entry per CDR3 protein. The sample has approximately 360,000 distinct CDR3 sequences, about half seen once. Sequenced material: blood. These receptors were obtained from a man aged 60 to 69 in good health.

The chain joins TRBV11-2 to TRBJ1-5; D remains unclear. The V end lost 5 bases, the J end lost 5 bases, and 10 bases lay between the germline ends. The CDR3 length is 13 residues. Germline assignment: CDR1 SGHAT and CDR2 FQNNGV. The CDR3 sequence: CASSVSGYQPQHF. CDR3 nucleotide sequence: TGTGCCAGCAGCGTAAGCGGGTATCAGCCCCAGCATTTT.

This CDR3 is CSAGRRATNEKLFF. CDR3 DNA sequence: TGCAGTGCTGGTCGGCGTGCAACTAATGAAAAACTGTTTTTT. The genes are TRBV20-1 and TRBJ1-4; D gene unclear. Germline-derived CDR1 and CDR2 are DFQATT and SNEGSKA (reference sequence). V lost 5 bases and J lost 0, with 10 bases in between. The CDR3 is 14 amino acids.

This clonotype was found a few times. The CDR3 reads CASSGAQTVENEQFF. For the CDR3, the DNA is TGTGCCAGCAGTGGAGCACAAACTGTGGAGAATGAGCAGTTCTTC. The chain has TRBV2 and TRBJ2-1; D remains ambiguous. V was pared by 4 bases and J by 7 bases, with 17 bases between. Germline V CDR1 and CDR2: SNHLY, FYNNEI. The CDR3 totals 15 residues.

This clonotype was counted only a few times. The CDR3 loop reads CSVELAGALRTDTQYF. DNA of the CDR3: TGCAGCGTTGAACTAGCGGGAGCCTTACGCACAGATACGCAGTATTTT. The chain uses TRBV29-1 and TRBJ2-3; 10 nucleotides agree with TRBD2. Germline lookup yields CDR1 SQVTM and CDR2 ANQGSEA. The V gene end was trimmed by 2 bases and the J gene end by 1 base; junction bases not matched to a gene: 6. This CDR3 spans 16 amino acids.

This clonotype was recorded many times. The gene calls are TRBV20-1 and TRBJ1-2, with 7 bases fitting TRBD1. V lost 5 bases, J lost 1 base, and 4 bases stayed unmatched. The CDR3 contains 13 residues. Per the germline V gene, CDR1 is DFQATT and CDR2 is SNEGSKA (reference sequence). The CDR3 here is CSAGTDFNYGYTF. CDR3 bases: TGCAGTGCTGGGACAGATTTTAACTATGGCTACACCTTC.

Here the CDR3 DNA reads TGTGCCAGCAGCGCGATTGACACCAAAAACATTCAGTACTTC. Protein: CASSAIDTKNIQYF. This chain joins TRBV7-9 and TRBJ2-4; D unresolved. CDR3 length: 14 amino acids. CDR1 is SEHNR and CDR2 is FQNEAQ in the germline V gene (reference sequence). V lost 5 bases and J 2 bases, leaving 10 bases between the germline ends.

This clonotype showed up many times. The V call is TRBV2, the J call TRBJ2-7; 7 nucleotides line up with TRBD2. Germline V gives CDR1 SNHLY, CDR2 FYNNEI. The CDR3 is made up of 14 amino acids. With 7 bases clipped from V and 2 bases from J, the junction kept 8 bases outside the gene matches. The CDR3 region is CASNEGGVPYEQYF. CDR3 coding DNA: TGTGCCAGCAATGAGGGAGGGGTCCCCTACGAGCAGTACTTC.

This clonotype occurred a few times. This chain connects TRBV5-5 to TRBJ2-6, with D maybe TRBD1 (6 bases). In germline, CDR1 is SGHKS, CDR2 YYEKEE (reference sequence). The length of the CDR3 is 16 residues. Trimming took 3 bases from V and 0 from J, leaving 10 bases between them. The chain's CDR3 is CASSSGTFSGANVLTF. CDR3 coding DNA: TGTGCCAGCAGCTCTGGGACATTCTCTGGGGCCAACGTCCTGACTTTC.

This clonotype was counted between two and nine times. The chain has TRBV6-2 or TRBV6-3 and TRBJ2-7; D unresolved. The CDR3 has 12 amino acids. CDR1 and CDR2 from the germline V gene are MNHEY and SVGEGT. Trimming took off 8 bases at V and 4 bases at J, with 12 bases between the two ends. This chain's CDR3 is CASGRSTYEQYF. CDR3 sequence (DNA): TGTGCCAGCGGACGGTCGACTTACGAGCAGTACTTC.